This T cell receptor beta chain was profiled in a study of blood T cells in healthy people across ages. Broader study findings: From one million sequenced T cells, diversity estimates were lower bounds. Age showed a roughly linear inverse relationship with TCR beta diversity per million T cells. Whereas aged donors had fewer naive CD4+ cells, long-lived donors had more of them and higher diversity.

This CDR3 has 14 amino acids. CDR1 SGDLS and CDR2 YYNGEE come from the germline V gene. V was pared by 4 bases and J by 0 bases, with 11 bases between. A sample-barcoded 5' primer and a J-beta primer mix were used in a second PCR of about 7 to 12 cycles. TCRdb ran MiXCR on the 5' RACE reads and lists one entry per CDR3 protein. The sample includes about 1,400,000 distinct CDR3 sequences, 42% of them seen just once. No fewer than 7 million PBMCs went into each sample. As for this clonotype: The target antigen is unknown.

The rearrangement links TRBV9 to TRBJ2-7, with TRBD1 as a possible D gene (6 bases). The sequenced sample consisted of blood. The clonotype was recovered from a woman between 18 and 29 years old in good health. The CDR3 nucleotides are TGTGCCAGCAGCCCCAGACAGGACTCCTACGAGCAGTACTTC. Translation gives CASSPRQDSYEQYF.